The TCR beta chain described here comes from a study of identical twins. The CDR3 has 19 amino acids. V lost 2 bases, J lost 7 bases, and 16 bases stayed unmatched. Germline assignment: CDR1 SGHRS and CDR2 YFSETQ. Through template switching, a universal primer site was introduced, and the cDNA contained unique molecular identifiers. TCRdb independently ran MiXCR on the 5' RACE reads; one entry per CDR3 protein. The table shows hundreds of thousands of distinct CDR3 sequences, with 9% to 15% occurring only once. This same sample was also taken into another study, of yellow fever vaccine responses in identical twins.

Specimen: PBMCs. This clonotype originated in a woman under 30 in good health. The rearrangement uses TRBV5-1 and TRBJ2-1; 12 nucleotides align to TRBD2. DNA for the CDR3: TGCGCCAGCAGCTTCGGGGGGACAGAAACTAGCGGGAGGTCGAATGAGCAGTTCTTC. Translating gives CASSFGGTETSGRSNEQFF.